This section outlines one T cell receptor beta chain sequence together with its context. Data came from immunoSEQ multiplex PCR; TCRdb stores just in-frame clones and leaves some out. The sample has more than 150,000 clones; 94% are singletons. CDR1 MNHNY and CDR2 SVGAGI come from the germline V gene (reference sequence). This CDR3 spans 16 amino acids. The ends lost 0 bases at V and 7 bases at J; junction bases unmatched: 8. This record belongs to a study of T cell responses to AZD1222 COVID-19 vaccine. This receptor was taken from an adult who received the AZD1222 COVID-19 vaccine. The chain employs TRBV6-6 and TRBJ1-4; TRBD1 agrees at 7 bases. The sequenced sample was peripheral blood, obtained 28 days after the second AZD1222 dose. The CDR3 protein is CASSYSLGQRGEKLFF. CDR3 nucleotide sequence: TGTGCCAGCAGTTACTCGCTGGGACAGAGAGGTGAAAAACTGTTTTTT.